Listed below are T cell receptor beta chains from one sample, sequenced in a study of cytomegalovirus exposure and HLA in healthy donors. Sequencing was performed with immunoSEQ multiplex PCR; in TCRdb, only in-frame clones are kept and a portion is missing. The table shows approximately 210,000 clones, with roughly 83% occurring only once. Sequences were obtained from PBMCs. The receptor source for this set is a male donor in good health and CMV-seropositive. CDR3s include the opening cysteine and the closing phenylalanine or tryptophan. A row's size may be missing; if present it is once, few, many or a size class.

v_call clone_size cdr3_aa
TRBV7-2 NA CASSLFFTEAFF
TRBV30 few CAWSVSLYDYEKLFF
TRBV27 NA CASSSGHSQYF
TRBV4-3 NA CASSQDTGHQETQYF
TRBV6-6 NA CASSYTSGEIYEQYF
TRBV6-5 once CASSRGPGGLSVF
TRBV5-1 NA CASSLGGTGHGYTF
TRBV6-6 NA CASSSGQGNYEQYF
TRBV11-2 NA CASSPSSGGKTEAFF
TRBV9 NA CASSASPRTSQETQYF
TRBV7-9 NA CSSSLPDRVKVLEAFF
TRBV10-3 NA CAISGDGRGGQDIQYF
TRBV10-3 few CAISSLTSGRGTDTQYF
TRBV5-4 NA CASSHGQGRLTNEKLFF
TRBV29-1 NA CSVGRQGTYGYTF
TRBV15 few CATSNSTAKTHGFWYEQYF
TRBV6-6 NA CASTLTGPGTEQYF
TRBV11-2 NA CASSFRGGGAGGDTQYF
TRBV20-1 NA CSARDLPGYTF
TRBV4-3 NA CASRRDSQSYEQYF
TRBV18 NA CASSPDIFLELFF
TRBV7-6 few CASSYGTGQFSYEQYF
TRBV7-9 few CASSFPDRGLDGYTF
TRBV7-9 NA CASSFSGGNQPQHF
TRBV9 NA CASSVDNGGKGITDTQYF
TRBV7-9 NA CSSSLSGWEQYF
TRBV7-8 NA CASRPRGRGQETQYF
TRBV7-6 NA CASSMTGTNQPQHF
TRBV28 NA CASSVRGRTEAFF